Listed here is a single T cell receptor beta chain. V trimming: 2 bases; J trimming: 2 bases; junction bases outside the gene matches: 3. CDR3 length equals 14 residues. Germline lookup yields CDR1 SGHKS and CDR2 YYEKEE (reference sequence). These data come from a study of sequential checkpoint blockade in melanoma. In the study overall: Patients were randomized 1:1 to nivolumab-then-ipilimumab or ipilimumab-then-nivolumab first-line. After both sequences, patients received maintenance nivolumab.

Repertoires were generated with immunoSEQ multiplex PCR, while TCRdb's copy carries only in-frame clones and drops some. This table holds 9,000 to 13,000 clones, roughly 50% found once. Treatment meaning: randomized to nivolumab then ipilimumab (arm A) or the reverse (arm B). Live CD3+CD8+ CD19− CD56− cells were sorted from PBMCs. This clonotype originated in a human donor with melanoma. The sample here was CD8+ T cells sorted from blood (inferred from file names), taken from a patient given nivolumab and ipilimumab in sequence. J is TRBJ2-7 and V is TRBV5-5; TRBD1 matches at 8 bases. The CDR3 sequence is CASSLQGVTYEQYF. The CDR3 DNA is TGTGCCAGCAGCTTACAGGGGGTCACCTACGAGCAGTACTTC.